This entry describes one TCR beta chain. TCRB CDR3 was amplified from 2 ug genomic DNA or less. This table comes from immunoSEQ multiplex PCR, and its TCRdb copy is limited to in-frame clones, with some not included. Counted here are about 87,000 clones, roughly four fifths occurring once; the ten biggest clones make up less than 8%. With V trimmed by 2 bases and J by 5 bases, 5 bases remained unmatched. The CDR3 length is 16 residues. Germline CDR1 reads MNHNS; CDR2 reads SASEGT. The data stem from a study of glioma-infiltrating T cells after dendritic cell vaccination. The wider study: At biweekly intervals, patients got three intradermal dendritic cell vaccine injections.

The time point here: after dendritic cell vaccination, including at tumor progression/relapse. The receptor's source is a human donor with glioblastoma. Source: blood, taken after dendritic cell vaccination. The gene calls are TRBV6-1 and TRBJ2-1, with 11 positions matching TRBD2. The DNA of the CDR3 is TGTGCCAGCAGTGAATGGGGGACTAGCGGACACAATGAGCAGTTCTTC. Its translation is CASSEWGTSGHNEQFF.